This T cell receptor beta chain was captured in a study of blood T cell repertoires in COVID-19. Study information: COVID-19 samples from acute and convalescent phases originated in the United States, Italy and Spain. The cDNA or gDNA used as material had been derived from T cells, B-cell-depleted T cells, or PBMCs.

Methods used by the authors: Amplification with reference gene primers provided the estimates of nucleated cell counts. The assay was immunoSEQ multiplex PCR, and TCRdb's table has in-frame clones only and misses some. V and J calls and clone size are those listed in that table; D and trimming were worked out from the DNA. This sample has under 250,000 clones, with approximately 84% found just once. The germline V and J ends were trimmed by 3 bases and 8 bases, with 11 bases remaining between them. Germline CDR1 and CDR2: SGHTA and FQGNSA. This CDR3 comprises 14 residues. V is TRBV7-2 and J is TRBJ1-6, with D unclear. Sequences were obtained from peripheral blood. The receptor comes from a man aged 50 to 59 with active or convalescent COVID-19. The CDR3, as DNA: TGTGCCAGCAGCTTTTCAACTGCGGATTCACCCCTCCACTTT. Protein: CASSFSTADSPLHF.